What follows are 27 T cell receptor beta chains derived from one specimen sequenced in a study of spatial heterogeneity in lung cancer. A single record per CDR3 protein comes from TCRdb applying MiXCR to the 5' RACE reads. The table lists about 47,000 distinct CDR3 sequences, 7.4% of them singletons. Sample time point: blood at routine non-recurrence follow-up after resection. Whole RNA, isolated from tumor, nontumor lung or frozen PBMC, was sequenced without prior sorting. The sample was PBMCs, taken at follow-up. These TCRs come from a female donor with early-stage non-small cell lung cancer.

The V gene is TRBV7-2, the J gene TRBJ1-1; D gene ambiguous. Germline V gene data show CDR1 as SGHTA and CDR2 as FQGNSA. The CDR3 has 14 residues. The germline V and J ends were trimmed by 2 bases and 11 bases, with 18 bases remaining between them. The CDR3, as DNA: TGTGCCAGCAGCTTAAATCGAATCCCCGGAGGGGCTTTCTTT. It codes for CASSLNRIPGGAFF.

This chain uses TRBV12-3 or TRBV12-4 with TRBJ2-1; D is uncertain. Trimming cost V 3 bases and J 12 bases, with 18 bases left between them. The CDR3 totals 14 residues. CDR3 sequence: CASSFADPARGQFF. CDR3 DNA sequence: TGTGCCAGCAGTTTCGCCGACCCGGCCCGCGGGCAGTTCTTC.

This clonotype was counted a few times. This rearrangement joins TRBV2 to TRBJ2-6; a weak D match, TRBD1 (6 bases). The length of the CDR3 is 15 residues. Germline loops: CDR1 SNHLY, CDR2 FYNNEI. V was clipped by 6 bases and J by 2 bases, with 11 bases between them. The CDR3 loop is CASSIRGTGANVLTF. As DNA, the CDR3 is TGTGCCAGCAGCATCAGGGGTACTGGGGCCAACGTCCTGACTTTC.

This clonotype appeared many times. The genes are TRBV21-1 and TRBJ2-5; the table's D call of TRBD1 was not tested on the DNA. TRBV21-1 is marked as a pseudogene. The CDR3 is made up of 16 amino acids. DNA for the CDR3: TGTGCCAGCAGCAAAGTGGCAGGGAGGTACCAAGAGACCCAGTACTTC. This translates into CASSKVAGRYQETQYF.

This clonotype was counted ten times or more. The CDR3 DNA follows: TGCAGCGTTGAGAGGCGGACAGCTAACTATGGCTACACCTTC. It specifies CSVERRTANYGYTF. V gene TRBV29-1 combines with J gene TRBJ1-2, with D possibly being TRBD1 (6 bases). The CDR3 sequence is 14 residues long. The germline V gene encodes CDR1 SQVTM and CDR2 ANQGSEA. The V end was cut by 3 bases, the J end by 0 bases, with 11 bases between. Full variable domain (remainder filled in from reference TRBV29-1 and TRBJ1-2): SAVISQKPSRDICQRGTSLTIQCQVDSQVTMMFWYRQQPGQSLTLIATANQGSEATYESGFVIDKFPISRPNLTFSTLTVSNMSPEDSSIYLCSVERRTANYGYTFGSGTRLTVV.

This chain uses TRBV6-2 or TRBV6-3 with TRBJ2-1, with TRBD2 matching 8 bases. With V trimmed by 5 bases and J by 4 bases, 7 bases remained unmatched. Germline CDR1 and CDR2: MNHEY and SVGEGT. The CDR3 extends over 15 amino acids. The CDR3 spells CASSKPSGLYNEQFF. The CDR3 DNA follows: TGTGCCAGCAGTAAACCTAGCGGGCTTTACAATGAGCAGTTCTTC.

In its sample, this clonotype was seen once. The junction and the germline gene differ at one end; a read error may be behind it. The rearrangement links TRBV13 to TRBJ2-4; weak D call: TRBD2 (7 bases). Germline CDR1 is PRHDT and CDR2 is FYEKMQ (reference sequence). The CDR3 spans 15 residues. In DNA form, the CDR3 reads TGTGCCAGCGGATCGGGGGGCGCAGCCAAAAACATTCTGTACTTC. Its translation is CASGSGGAAKNILYF. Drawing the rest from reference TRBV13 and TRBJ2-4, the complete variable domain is AAGVIQSPRHLIKEKRETATLKCYPIPRHDTVYWYQQGPGQDPQFLISFYEKMQSDKGSIPDRFSAQQFSDYHSELNMSSLELGDSALYFCASGSGGAAKNILYFGAGTRLSVL.

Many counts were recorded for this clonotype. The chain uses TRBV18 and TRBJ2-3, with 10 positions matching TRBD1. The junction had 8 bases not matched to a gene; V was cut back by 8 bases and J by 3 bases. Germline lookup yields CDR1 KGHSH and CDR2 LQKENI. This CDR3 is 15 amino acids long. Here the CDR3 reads CASPGDRGWTDTQYF. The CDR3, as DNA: TGTGCCAGCCCCGGGGACAGGGGATGGACAGATACGCAGTATTTT.

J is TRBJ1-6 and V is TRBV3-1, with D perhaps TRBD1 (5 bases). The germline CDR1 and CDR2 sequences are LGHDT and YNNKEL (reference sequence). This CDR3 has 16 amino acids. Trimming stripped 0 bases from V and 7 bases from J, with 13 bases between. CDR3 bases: TGTGCCAGCAGCCAAGATCAGGGTTTGGGGAATTCACCCCTCCACTTT. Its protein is CASSQDQGLGNSPLHF.

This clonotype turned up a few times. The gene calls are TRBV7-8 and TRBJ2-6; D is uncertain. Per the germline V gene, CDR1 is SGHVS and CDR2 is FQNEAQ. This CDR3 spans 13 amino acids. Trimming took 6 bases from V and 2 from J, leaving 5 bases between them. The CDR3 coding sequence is TGTGCCAGCAGTTCAGCTGGGGCCAACGTCCTGACTTTC. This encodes CASSSAGANVLTF.

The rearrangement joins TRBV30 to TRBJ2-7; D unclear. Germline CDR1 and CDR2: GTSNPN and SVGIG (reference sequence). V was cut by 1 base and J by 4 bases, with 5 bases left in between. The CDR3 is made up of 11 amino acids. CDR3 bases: TGTGCCTGGAGTGCCGCATACGAGCAGTACTTC. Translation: CAWSAAYEQYF.

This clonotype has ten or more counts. DNA of the CDR3: TGTGCCAGCAGTTACTCGCGGGGGGGCACAGATACGCAGTATTTT. The encoded protein is CASSYSRGGTDTQYF. The chain recombines TRBV6-5 with TRBJ2-3, with 8 bases matching TRBD2. The junction had 0 bases not matched to a gene; V was cut back by 0 bases and J by 1 base. From germline, CDR1 is MNHEY and CDR2 SVGAGI. This CDR3 is 15 amino acids long.

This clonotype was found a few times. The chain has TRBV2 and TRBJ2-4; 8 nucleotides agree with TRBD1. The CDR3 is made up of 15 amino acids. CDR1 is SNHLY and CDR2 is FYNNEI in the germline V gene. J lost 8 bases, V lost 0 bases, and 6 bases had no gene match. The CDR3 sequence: CASSEARTGLDIQYF. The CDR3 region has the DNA TGTGCCAGCAGTGAAGCTCGGACAGGGTTGGACATTCAGTACTTC.

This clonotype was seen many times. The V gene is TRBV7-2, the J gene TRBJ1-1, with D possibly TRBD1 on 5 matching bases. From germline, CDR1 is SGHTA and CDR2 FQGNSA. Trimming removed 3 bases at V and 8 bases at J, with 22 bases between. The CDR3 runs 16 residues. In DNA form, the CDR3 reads TGTGCCAGCAGCTTGGACGCCGGTGGGACGGGAGGGGAAGCTTTCTTT. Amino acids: CASSLDAGGTGGEAFF.

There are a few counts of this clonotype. CDR3 protein: CASSLMVPGSNYGYTF. The DNA for the CDR3 is TGCGCCAGCAGCTTGATGGTCCCAGGGAGTAACTATGGCTACACCTTC. The chain employs TRBV5-1 and TRBJ1-2, with a possible D match to TRBD1 (5 bases). This CDR3 comprises 16 residues. Germline V gene data show CDR1 as SGHRS and CDR2 as YFSETQ. The ends were cut back, 1 base at V and 1 base at J, with 14 bases in the middle.

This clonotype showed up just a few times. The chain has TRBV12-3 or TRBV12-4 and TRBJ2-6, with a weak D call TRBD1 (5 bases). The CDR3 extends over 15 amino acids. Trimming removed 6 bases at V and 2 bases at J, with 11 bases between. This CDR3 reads CASSPPRAGANVLTF. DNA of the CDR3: TGTGCCAGCAGCCCGCCCAGGGCTGGGGCCAACGTCCTGACTTTC.

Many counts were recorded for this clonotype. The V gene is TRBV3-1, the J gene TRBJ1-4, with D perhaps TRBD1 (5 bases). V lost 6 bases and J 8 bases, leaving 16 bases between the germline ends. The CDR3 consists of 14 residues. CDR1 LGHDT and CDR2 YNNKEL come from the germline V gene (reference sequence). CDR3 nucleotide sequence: TGTGCCAGCAGACGTGGGACGGCGGAGGAAAAACTGTTTTTT. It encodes CASRRGTAEEKLFF. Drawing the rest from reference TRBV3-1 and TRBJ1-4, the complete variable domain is DTAVSQTPKYLVTQMGNDKSIKCEQNLGHDTMYWYKQDSKKFLKIMFSYNNKELIINETVPNRFSPKSPDKAHLNLHINSLELGDSAVYFCASRRGTAEEKLFFGSGTQLSVL.

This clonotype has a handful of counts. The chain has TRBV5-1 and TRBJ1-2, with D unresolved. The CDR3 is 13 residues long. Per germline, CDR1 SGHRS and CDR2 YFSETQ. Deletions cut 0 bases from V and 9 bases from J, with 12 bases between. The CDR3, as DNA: TGCGCCAGCAGCTTGGGGGCAAACCGACGCTACACCTTC. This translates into CASSLGANRRYTF. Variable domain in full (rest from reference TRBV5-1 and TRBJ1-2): KAGVTQTPRYLIKTRGQQVTLSCSPISGHRSVSWYQQTPGQGLQFLFEYFSETQRNKGNFPGRFSGRQFSNSRSEMNVSTLELGDSALYLCASSLGANRRYTFGSGTRLTVV.

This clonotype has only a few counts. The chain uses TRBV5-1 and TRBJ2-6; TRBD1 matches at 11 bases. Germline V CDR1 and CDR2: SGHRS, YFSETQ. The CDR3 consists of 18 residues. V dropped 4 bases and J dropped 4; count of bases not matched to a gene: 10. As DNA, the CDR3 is TGCGCCAGCAGCCCCGAAGGACAGGGGGCGCGGGGGGCCAACGTCCTGACTTTC. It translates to CASSPEGQGARGANVLTF. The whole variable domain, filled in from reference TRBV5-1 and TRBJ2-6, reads KAGVTQTPRYLIKTRGQQVTLSCSPISGHRSVSWYQQTPGQGLQFLFEYFSETQRNKGNFPGRFSGRQFSNSRSEMNVSTLELGDSALYLCASSPEGQGARGANVLTFGAGSRLTVL.

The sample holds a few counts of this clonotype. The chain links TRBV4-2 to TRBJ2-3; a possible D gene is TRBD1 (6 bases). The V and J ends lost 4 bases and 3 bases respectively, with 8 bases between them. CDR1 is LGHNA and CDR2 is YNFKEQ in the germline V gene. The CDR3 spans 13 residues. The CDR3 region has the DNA TGTGCCAGCAGCCCGGGACAAACAGATACGCAGTATTTT. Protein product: CASSPGQTDTQYF.

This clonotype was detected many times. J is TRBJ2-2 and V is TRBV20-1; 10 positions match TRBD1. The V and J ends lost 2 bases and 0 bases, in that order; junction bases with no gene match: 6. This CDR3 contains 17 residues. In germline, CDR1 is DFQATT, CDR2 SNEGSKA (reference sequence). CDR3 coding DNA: TGCAGTGCTAGAAGGGACAGGGGATCATCGAACACCGGGGAGCTGTTTTTT. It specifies CSARRDRGSSNTGELFF.

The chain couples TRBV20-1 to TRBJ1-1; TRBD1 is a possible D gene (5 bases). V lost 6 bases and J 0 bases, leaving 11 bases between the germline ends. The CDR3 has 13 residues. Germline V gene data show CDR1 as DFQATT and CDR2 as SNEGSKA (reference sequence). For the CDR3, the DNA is TGCAGTGCCTATTCGACAGTGAACACTGAAGCTTTCTTT. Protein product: CSAYSTVNTEAFF.

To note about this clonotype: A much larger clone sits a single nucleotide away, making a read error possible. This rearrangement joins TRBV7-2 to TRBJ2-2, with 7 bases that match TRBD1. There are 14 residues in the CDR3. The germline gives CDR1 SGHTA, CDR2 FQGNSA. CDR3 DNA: TGTGCCTGCAGCCAACCTCAGGGGGTAGGGGAGCTGTTTTTT. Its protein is CACSQPQGVGELFF.

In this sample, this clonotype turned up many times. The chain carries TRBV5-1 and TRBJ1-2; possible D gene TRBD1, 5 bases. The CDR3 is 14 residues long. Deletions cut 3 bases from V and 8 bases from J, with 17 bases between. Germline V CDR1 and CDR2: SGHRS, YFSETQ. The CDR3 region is CASSSGPEPKGYTF. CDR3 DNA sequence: TGCGCCAGCAGCTCGGGACCGGAGCCGAAAGGCTACACCTTC. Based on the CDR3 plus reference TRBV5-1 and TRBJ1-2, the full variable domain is KAGVTQTPRYLIKTRGQQVTLSCSPISGHRSVSWYQQTPGQGLQFLFEYFSETQRNKGNFPGRFSGRQFSNSRSEMNVSTLELGDSALYLCASSSGPEPKGYTFGSGTRLTVV.

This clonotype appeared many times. In DNA, the CDR3 is TGTGCCAGCAGCTTAAGGCGGAACACCGGGGAGCTGTTTTTT. Its translation is CASSLRRNTGELFF. The chain joins TRBV7-2 to TRBJ2-2, with D unclear. The CDR3 contains 14 residues. V was clipped by 2 bases and J by 1 base, with 5 bases between them. Germline V lookup: CDR1 SGHTA, CDR2 FQGNSA.

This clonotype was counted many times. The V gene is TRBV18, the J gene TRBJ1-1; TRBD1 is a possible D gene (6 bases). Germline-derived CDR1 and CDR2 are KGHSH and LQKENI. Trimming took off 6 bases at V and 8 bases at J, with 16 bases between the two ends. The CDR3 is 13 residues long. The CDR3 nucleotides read TGTGCCAGCTCTTGGGGGGCAGCTGACGAAGCTTTCTTT. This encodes CASSWGAADEAFF.

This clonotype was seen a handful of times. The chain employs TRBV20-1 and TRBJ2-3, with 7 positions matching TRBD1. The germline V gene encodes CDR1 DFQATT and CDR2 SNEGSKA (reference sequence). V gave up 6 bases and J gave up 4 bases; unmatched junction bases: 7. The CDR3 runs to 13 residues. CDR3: CSADRVGADTQYF. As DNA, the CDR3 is TGCAGTGCCGACAGGGTCGGCGCAGATACGCAGTATTTT.